The clone carrying this TCR beta chain was seen a few times. What it binds is unknown. Trimming cost V 4 bases and J 2 bases, with 13 bases left between them. Germline assignment: CDR1 SGHTA and CDR2 FQGNSA. The CDR3 is 15 amino acids. Both TRBC1 and TRBC2 were covered by a beta constant-region primer of two equimolar oligonucleotides. Ligation attached a single-stranded oligonucleotide with a 12-nucleotide UMI and the SP2 primer to the cDNA 3' end. Using its own MiXCR run on the UMI-ligation and nested PCR reads, TCRdb lists one record per CDR3 protein. The data hold around 160,000 distinct CDR3 sequences, with over 15% observed a single time. The source of the sample is a study of naive and memory T cell subsets. Findings and limits, study-wide: Naive repertoires, especially CD8, held a few larger clonotypes, possibly memory cells re-expressing CD45RA.

CMV status came from CD4+ IFNgamma after overnight CMV lysate stimulation. Cells stained for CD3, CD4, CD8, CD45RA, CD27 and viability were sorted into four CD45RA/CD27 subsets. The TCR was taken from a human donor in good health. Sequencing was done on a sample of naive CD4+ T cells from blood. The V gene is TRBV7-2, the J gene TRBJ2-3; D perhaps matches TRBD2 (6 bases). The CDR3 nucleotides are TGTGCCAGCAGCTCCCAAGGAGGGGCCACAGATACGCAGTATTTT. Protein sequence: CASSSQGGATDTQYF.